A single sample is the source of the 26 T cell receptor beta chains below, sequenced in a study of blood T cell repertoires in COVID-19. Data came from immunoSEQ multiplex PCR; TCRdb stores just in-frame clones and leaves some out. The sample has a few hundred thousand clones, more than 70% seen once. Sequenced input: PBMCs or T cells enriched from blood (not recorded which). The receptors shown here come from a woman in her forties with acute COVID-19.

This rearrangement joins TRBV4-1 to TRBJ1-6; D unclear. V dropped 4 bases and J dropped 9 bases, with 19 bases sitting between them. The CDR3 extends over 16 amino acids. Germline V gene lookup returns CDR1 MGHRA and CDR2 YSYEKL. The CDR3 region is CASSPLGGGDGSPLHF. The CDR3 nucleotides read TGCGCCAGCAGCCCTCTGGGAGGAGGCGACGGTTCACCCCTCCACTTT.

The V gene is TRBV7-6, the J gene TRBJ1-6, with D possibly TRBD1 on 6 matching bases. V was pared by 1 base and J by 9 bases, with 10 bases between. Germline V lookup: CDR1 SGHVS, CDR2 FNYEAQ. The CDR3 totals 14 residues. CDR3 nucleotide sequence: TGTGCCAGCAGCTTAGGCAGGGGTTTTTCACCCCTCCACTTT. It specifies CASSLGRGFSPLHF. The variable domain in full, completed from reference TRBV7-6 and TRBJ1-6, reads GAGVSQSPRYKVTKRGQDVALRCDPISGHVSLYWYRQALGQGPEFLTYFNYEAQQDKSGLPNDRFSAERPEGSISTLTIQRTEQRDSAMYRCASSLGRGFSPLHFGNGTRLTVT.

The genes are TRBV28 and TRBJ2-5; 15 positions match TRBD2. There are 16 residues in the CDR3. Germline V gene data show CDR1 as MDHEN and CDR2 as SYDVKM. V gave up 6 bases and J gave up 5 bases; unmatched junction bases: 7. CDR3 sequence: CASSRGLAGGLETQYF. The CDR3 coding sequence is TGTGCCAGCAGCAGGGGACTAGCGGGAGGTTTGGAGACCCAGTACTTC.

The chain couples TRBV28 to TRBJ2-2; D remains ambiguous. This CDR3 is built from 16 residues. The ends were cut back, 2 bases at V and 4 bases at J, with 14 bases in the middle. Germline V gene sequence: CDR1 MDHEN, CDR2 SYDVKM. The CDR3 here is CASSLVLDSPTGELFF. The CDR3 coding sequence is TGTGCCAGCAGTTTAGTATTAGATAGCCCCACCGGGGAGCTGTTTTTT.

The chain links TRBV6-2 or TRBV6-3 to TRBJ1-2; TRBD1 might be the D (5 bases). There are 14 residues in the CDR3. Trimming removed 5 bases at V and 1 base at J, with 11 bases between. The germline gives CDR1 MNHEY, CDR2 SVGEGT. The CDR3 protein is CASSDTGVNYGYTF. CDR3 coding DNA: TGTGCCAGCAGTGACACAGGCGTTAACTATGGCTACACCTTC.

This chain uses TRBV6-5 with TRBJ2-7, with TRBD1 matching 9 bases. Per the germline V gene, CDR1 is MNHEY and CDR2 is SVGAGI. The ends lost 6 bases at V and 5 bases at J; junction bases unmatched: 8. The CDR3 totals 14 residues. CDR3 residues: CASSKGTGFNEQYV. CDR3 in DNA: TGTGCCAGCAGCAAAGGGACAGGGTTTAACGAGCAGTACGTC.

V usage is TRBV10-3 and J usage is TRBJ2-3; D remains ambiguous. Trimming pared 11 bases from V and 0 bases from J, leaving 9 bases between. This CDR3 is built from 12 residues. Germline CDR1 reads ENHRY; CDR2 reads SYGVKD. As DNA, the CDR3 is TGTGCCGCGGCCACTAGCACAGATACGCAGTATTTT. Amino acid sequence: CAAATSTDTQYF.

The chain has TRBV3-1 (or the pseudogene TRBV3-2) and TRBJ2-7, with TRBD2 matching 7 bases. Germline CDR1 reads LGHDT; CDR2 reads YNNKEL (reference sequence). The CDR3 covers 18 residues. The V segment lost 0 bases and the J segment 2 bases; nucleotides outside the gene matches: 13. The CDR3 bases are TGTGCCAGCAGCCAAGATCGGTTACTAGCGCGTCGAGCCTACGAGCAGTACGTC. Amino acid sequence: CASSQDRLLARRAYEQYV.

V is TRBV5-1 and J is TRBJ2-5; maybe TRBD2 (5 bases). Trimming took off 2 bases at V and 5 bases at J, with 13 bases between the two ends. Per the germline V gene, CDR1 is SGHRS and CDR2 is YFSETQ. This CDR3 spans 14 amino acids. The CDR3, as DNA: TGCGCCAGCAGCTTCTCACTAGGGTTGGAGACCCAGTACTTC. Protein product: CASSFSLGLETQYF. Supplemented by reference TRBV5-1 and TRBJ2-5, the full variable domain reads KAGVTQTPRYLIKTRGQQVTLSCSPISGHRSVSWYQQTPGQGLQFLFEYFSETQRNKGNFPGRFSGRQFSNSRSEMNVSTLELGDSALYLCASSFSLGLETQYFGPGTRLLVL.

The sample holds one count of this clone. V is TRBV24-1 and J is TRBJ2-3; D is possibly TRBD1 (5 bases). V gave up 9 bases and J gave up 0 bases, with 9 bases separating them. CDR1 KGHDR and CDR2 SFDVKD come from the germline V gene. This CDR3 is built from 13 residues. DNA of the CDR3: TGTGCCACCGGGGCACTAAGCACAGATACGCAGTATTTT. Its protein product is CATGALSTDTQYF.

In this sample, this clone turned up once. The chain is built from TRBV7-9 and TRBJ1-4, with TRBD1 as a possible D gene (6 bases). The length of the CDR3 is 16 residues. Between the trimmed V and J ends, which lost 5 bases and 0 bases, there was a span of 13 bases. The germline gives CDR1 SEHNR, CDR2 FQNEAQ (reference sequence). CDR3 DNA: TGTGCCAGCAGCACAGGGACGGCTGCAACTAATGAAAAACTGTTTTTT. This gives the protein CASSTGTAATNEKLFF.

The rearrangement links TRBV3-1 (or the pseudogene TRBV3-2) to TRBJ2-2; TRBD2 matches at 10 bases. The CDR3 loop spans 17 amino acids. The V gene's germline CDR1 is LGHDT and CDR2 YNNKEL (reference sequence). The junction had 6 bases not matched to a gene; V was cut back by 0 bases and J by 5 bases. DNA for the CDR3: TGTGCCAGCAGCCAAGATCCTAGCGGGAGTTCTACCGGGGAGCTGTTTTTT. It specifies CASSQDPSGSSTGELFF.

Worth noting for this clone: The same CDR3 is also encoded by other DNA sequences in this sample. This CDR3 is CASSRGNQPQHF. CDR3 coding DNA: TGTGCCAGCAGTAGGGGAAATCAGCCCCAGCATTTT. The chain employs TRBV2 and TRBJ1-5; maybe TRBD1 (5 bases). The CDR3 runs to 12 residues. From germline, CDR1 is SNHLY and CDR2 FYNNEI. Trimming stripped 5 bases from V and 4 bases from J, with 6 bases between.

This sequence joins TRBV28 and TRBJ2-1, with 7 bases fitting TRBD2. V shed 8 bases and J 8 bases; nucleotides not matched to a gene: 6. The CDR3 sequence is 12 residues long. CDR1 and CDR2 from the germline V gene are MDHEN and SYDVKM. CDR3 residues: CASALRGDEQFF. The CDR3 DNA sequence: TGTGCCAGCGCTTTACGGGGGGATGAGCAGTTCTTC.

V gene TRBV5-6 combines with J gene TRBJ2-1; 8 bases are a match to TRBD2. Germline CDR1 SGHDT, CDR2 YYEEEE. Unmatched junction bases numbered 9, after V lost 0 bases and J lost 1 base. This CDR3 region has 18 residues. DNA of the CDR3: TGTGCCAGCAGCTTGGCGGTGCGGGAGGCCAATTCCTACAATGAGCAGTTCTTC. It translates to CASSLAVREANSYNEQFF.

The gene calls are TRBV5-1 and TRBJ2-7, with D perhaps matching TRBD2 (5 bases). This CDR3 has 14 amino acids. The V and J ends lost 4 bases and 3 bases respectively, with 14 bases between them. Per germline, CDR1 SGHRS and CDR2 YFSETQ. DNA of the CDR3: TGCGCCAGCAGCCGCGAGCGGAATTACTACGAGCAGTACTTC. Translated: CASSRERNYYEQYF.

A single count supports this clone. The chain has TRBV5-5 and TRBJ1-1, with 9 bases matching TRBD1. CDR1 is SGHKS and CDR2 is YYEKEE in the germline V gene (reference sequence). Trimming removed 4 bases from V and 5 bases from J; junction bases left unmatched: 12. The CDR3 is 16 amino acids. The CDR3 region has the DNA TGTGCCAGCAGCGGGGGGACAGGGCATTTAGGGACTGAAGCTTTCTTT. Amino acids: CASSGGTGHLGTEAFF.

The V and J genes are TRBV11-2 and TRBJ2-5; tentative D call: TRBD2 (6 bases). With 5 bases removed from V and 3 bases from J, the gap between germline ends came to 16 bases. Germline-derived CDR1 and CDR2 are SGHAT and FQNNGV. This CDR3 has 15 amino acids. The CDR3 bases are TGTGCCAGCAGCCACCCTTACGGCGGGAAAGAGACCCAGTACTTC. It yields the protein CASSHPYGGKETQYF. The full variable domain, completed using reference TRBV11-2 and TRBJ2-5, is EAGVAQSPRYKIIEKRQSVAFWCNPISGHATLYWYQQILGQGPKLLIQFQNNGVVDDSQLPKDRFSAERLKGVDSTLKIQPAKLEDSAVYLCASSHPYGGKETQYFGPGTRLLVL.

On this clone: Other DNA sequences in the same sample also yield this CDR3. The rearrangement uses TRBV3-1 (or the pseudogene TRBV3-2) and TRBJ1-1; tentatively, D is TRBD1 (5 bases). This CDR3 is 13 amino acids long. With 4 bases removed from V and 2 bases from J, the gap between germline ends came to 8 bases. Germline V gene sequence: CDR1 LGHDT, CDR2 YNNKEL (reference sequence). The CDR3 region is CASSLQVNTEAFF. CDR3 in DNA: TGTGCCAGCAGCCTACAGGTTAACACTGAAGCTTTCTTT.

J is TRBJ2-7 and V is TRBV4-1; 10 bases are shared with TRBD2. With 0 bases clipped from V and 2 bases from J, the junction kept 7 bases outside the gene matches. Germline V gives CDR1 MGHRA, CDR2 YSYEKL. The CDR3 loop spans 17 amino acids. This CDR3 is CASSQDSGRPQPYEQYF. The DNA for the CDR3 is TGCGCCAGCAGCCAAGATAGCGGGAGGCCGCAACCCTACGAGCAGTACTTC.

This clone was detected once. The V and J genes are TRBV6-5 and TRBJ2-1; 8 nucleotides match TRBD1. Per germline, CDR1 MNHEY and CDR2 SVGAGI. The CDR3 runs 12 residues. J gave up 10 bases and V 6 bases, and 5 bases lay outside the gene matches. The CDR3 DNA reads TGTGCCAGCAGACTACAGGGGGGCGAGCAGTTCTTC. Amino acid sequence: CASRLQGGEQFF.

V gene TRBV19 combines with J gene TRBJ2-6; 12 bases match TRBD1. CDR1 LNHDA and CDR2 SQIVND come from the germline V gene (reference sequence). V trimming: 8 bases; J trimming: 3 bases; junction bases outside the gene matches: 5. There are 16 residues in the CDR3. The CDR3 region has the DNA TGTGCCAGTGGGGACAGGGGGCGCGGTGGGGCCAACGTCCTGACTTTC. It yields the protein CASGDRGRGGANVLTF.

This chain links TRBV7-3 with TRBJ1-1; 8 bases are a match to TRBD1. The CDR3 contains 16 residues. The V and J ends lost 4 bases and 0 bases, in that order; junction bases with no gene match: 7. From germline, CDR1 is SGHTA and CDR2 FQGTGA. CDR3 sequence (DNA): TGTGCCAGCAGCTCCGGACAGGGCAAACTGAACACTGAAGCTTTCTTT. Protein sequence: CASSSGQGKLNTEAFF.

This clone was recorded once. The CDR3 is CASSERQGGEQYF. The CDR3 region has the DNA TGTGCCAGCAGTGAAAGGCAGGGCGGCGAGCAGTACTTC. The genes are TRBV6-1 and TRBJ2-7, with D maybe TRBD1 (5 bases). CDR3 length: 13 amino acids. V gave up 2 bases and J gave up 6 bases, with 11 bases separating them. The germline V gene has CDR1 MNHNS and CDR2 SASEGT.

In this sample, this clone turned up once. The chain is built from TRBV14 and TRBJ2-4; TRBD2 matches at 7 bases. Germline V gene sequence: CDR1 SGHDN, CDR2 FVKESK. The CDR3 spans 14 residues. V lost 4 bases to trimming and J lost 6 bases; unmatched junction nucleotides: 6. CDR3 DNA sequence: TGTGCCAGCAGCCGCGCGGGAGCGCTAAACATTCAGTACTTC. Translating gives CASSRAGALNIQYF.

The chain uses TRBV30 and TRBJ1-1; tentatively, D is TRBD1 (6 bases). Germline assignment: CDR1 GTSNPN and CDR2 SVGIG (reference sequence). Between the trimmed V and J ends, which lost 4 bases and 11 bases, there was a span of 20 bases. CDR3 size: 13 residues. CDR3 region: CAWNQIGAGAAFF. CDR3 DNA sequence: TGTGCCTGGAATCAGATCGGGGCAGGGGCCGCTTTCTTT.